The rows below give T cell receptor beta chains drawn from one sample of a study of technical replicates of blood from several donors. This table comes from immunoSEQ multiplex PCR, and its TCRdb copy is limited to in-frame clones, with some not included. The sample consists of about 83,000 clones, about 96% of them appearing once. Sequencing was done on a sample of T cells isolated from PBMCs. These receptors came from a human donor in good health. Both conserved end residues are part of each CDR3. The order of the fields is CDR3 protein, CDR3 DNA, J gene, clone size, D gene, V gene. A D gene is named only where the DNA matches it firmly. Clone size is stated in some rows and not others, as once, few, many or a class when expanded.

CDR3: CASTATGGQEKLFF; DNA: TGTGCCAGTACAGCGACAGGGGGTCAGGAAAAACTGTTTTTT; J: TRBJ1-4; size: NA; D: TRBD1; V: TRBV27
CDR3: CASRKSDRASTDTQYF; DNA: TGCGCCAGCAGGAAATCGGACAGGGCTAGCACAGATACGCAGTATTTT; J: TRBJ2-3; size: NA; D: TRBD1; V: TRBV5-1
CDR3: CASSGDRVVNTEAFF; DNA: TGTGCCAGCAGTGGGGACAGGGTAGTGAACACTGAAGCTTTCTTT; J: TRBJ1-1; size: NA; D: TRBD1; V: TRBV2
CDR3: CASSEAGTGSYGYTF; DNA: TGTGCCAGCAGTGAAGCCGGGACAGGGAGCTATGGCTACACCTTC; J: TRBJ1-2; size: NA; D: TRBD1; V: TRBV6-1
CDR3: CASRWAGGDYGYTF; DNA: TGTGCCAGTAGGTGGGCGGGGGGGGACTATGGCTACACCTTC; J: TRBJ1-2; size: NA; D: NA; V: TRBV19
CDR3: CASRTGTSGSWEQFF; DNA: TGTGCCAGCAGGACCGGGACTAGCGGGAGTTGGGAGCAGTTCTTC; J: TRBJ2-1; size: NA; D: TRBD2; V: TRBV2
CDR3: CSVRVVGGEQFF; DNA: TGCAGCGTCCGAGTTGTGGGGGGTGAGCAGTTCTTC; J: TRBJ2-1; size: NA; D: NA; V: TRBV29-1
CDR3: CASSRGGTYSYEQYF; DNA: TGTGCCAGTAGTCGTGGAGGGACTTACTCCTACGAGCAGTACTTC; J: TRBJ2-7; size: NA; D: NA; V: TRBV19
CDR3: CASSKQGAEGYTF; DNA: TGTGCCAGTAGTAAACAGGGGGCTGAGGGCTACACCTTC; J: TRBJ1-2; size: NA; D: TRBD1; V: TRBV19
CDR3: CASRAGFYTDTQYF; DNA: TGTGCCAGCAGAGCAGGATTTTACACAGATACGCAGTATTTT; J: TRBJ2-3; size: NA; D: NA; V: TRBV5-8
CDR3: CASSVVGGNTEAFF; DNA: TGTGCCAGCAGTGTAGTAGGGGGGAACACTGAAGCTTTCTTT; J: TRBJ1-1; size: NA; D: NA; V: TRBV2
CDR3: CASSKRLAGEGTDTQYF; DNA: TGTGCCAGCAGCAAAAGACTAGCGGGAGAGGGTACAGATACGCAGTATTTT; J: TRBJ2-3; size: once; D: TRBD2; V: TRBV7-2
CDR3: CASSIALAGGPTDTQYF; DNA: TGTGCCAGTAGTATAGCACTAGCGGGAGGGCCGACAGATACGCAGTATTTT; J: TRBJ2-3; size: NA; D: TRBD2; V: TRBV19
CDR3: CSVDRVGGNVLTF; DNA: TGCAGCGTTGACAGGGTCGGTGGCAACGTCCTGACTTTC; J: TRBJ2-6; size: NA; D: NA; V: TRBV29-1
CDR3: CASSPHGRSNQPQHF; DNA: TGTGCCAGCAGTCCCCATGGGAGGAGCAATCAGCCCCAGCATTTT; J: TRBJ1-5; size: NA; D: NA; V: TRBV27
CDR3: CASNPGQGFDTIYF; DNA: TGTGCCAGTAACCCGGGACAGGGCTTCGACACCATATATTTT; J: TRBJ1-3; size: NA; D: TRBD1; V: TRBV19
CDR3: CAISGLGLESTEQYF; DNA: TGTGCCATCAGTGGCCTCGGACTAGAAAGTACCGAGCAGTACTTC; J: TRBJ2-7; size: NA; D: TRBD2; V: TRBV10-3
CDR3: CASSQAGGPETQYF; DNA: TGTGCCAGTAGTCAAGCGGGAGGGCCGGAGACCCAGTACTTC; J: TRBJ2-5; size: NA; D: TRBD2; V: TRBV19
CDR3: CASSFPSPPQYISSYEQYF; DNA: TGTGCCAGCAGTTTTCCCTCGCCCCCGCAATATATCAGCTCCTACGAGCAGTACTTC; J: TRBJ2-7; size: NA; D: NA; V: TRBV28
CDR3: CASSVWSNSYNEQFF; DNA: TGTGCCAGCAGCGTATGGAGTAACTCCTACAATGAGCAGTTCTTC; J: TRBJ2-1; size: NA; D: NA; V: TRBV9
CDR3: CASRRDSSSYSGANVLTF; DNA: TGTGCCAGCAGAAGGGACAGTTCATCATACTCTGGGGCCAACGTCCTGACTTTC; J: TRBJ2-6; size: NA; D: TRBD1; V: TRBV2
CDR3: CASSRLGQGWETQYF; DNA: TGTGCCAGCTCACGCCTGGGGCAGGGTTGGGAGACCCAGTACTTC; J: TRBJ2-5; size: NA; D: NA; V: TRBV18
CDR3: CASIIRASGKSDTQYF; DNA: TGTGCTAGCATTATACGAGCTAGCGGGAAATCAGATACGCAGTATTTT; J: TRBJ2-3; size: NA; D: TRBD2; V: TRBV7-7
CDR3: CASSQQGTNYGYTF; DNA: TGTGCCAGCAGCCAACAGGGGACTAACTATGGCTACACCTTC; J: TRBJ1-2; size: NA; D: TRBD1; V: TRBV9
CDR3: CAWSGGRGIPGELFF; DNA: TGTGCCTGGAGTGGAGGAAGAGGGATCCCCGGGGAGCTGTTTTTT; J: TRBJ2-2; size: NA; D: NA; V: TRBV30
CDR3: CASSIADRGHDYSGYTF; DNA: TGTGCCAGTAGTATAGCGGACAGGGGGCACGATTATTCTGGCTACACCTTC; J: TRBJ1-2; size: NA; D: TRBD1; V: TRBV19
CDR3: CASSPDGLKEPQHF; DNA: TGCGCCAGCAGCCCGGACGGACTGAAGGAGCCCCAGCATTTT; J: TRBJ1-5; size: NA; D: NA; V: TRBV5-1
CDR3: CASSIDPPGGLSVSTEAFF; DNA: TGTGCCAGTAGTATAGATCCCCCAGGGGGCTTATCGGTCTCGACTGAAGCTTTCTTT; J: TRBJ1-1; size: NA; D: TRBD1; V: TRBV19
CDR3: CASSQEGHGANVLTF; DNA: TGTGCCAGCAGCCAAGAGGGGCATGGGGCCAACGTCCTGACTTTC; J: TRBJ2-6; size: NA; D: NA; V: TRBV14
CDR3: CASSERDRPYEQYF; DNA: TGCGCCAGCAGTGAACGGGACAGGCCCTACGAGCAGTACTTC; J: TRBJ2-7; size: NA; D: TRBD1; V: TRBV10-1
CDR3: CASSVAIVTDTQYF; DNA: TGTGCCAGCAGCGTAGCTATCGTCACAGATACGCAGTATTTT; J: TRBJ2-3; size: NA; D: NA; V: TRBV9
CDR3: CASRRVTSGDTQYF; DNA: TGCGCCAGCAGGAGAGTCACCTCGGGGGATACGCAGTATTTT; J: TRBJ2-3; size: NA; D: NA; V: TRBV5-1
CDR3: CAISDPGQGYQETQYF; DNA: TGTGCCATCAGTGACCCGGGACAGGGGTACCAAGAGACCCAGTACTTC; J: TRBJ2-5; size: NA; D: TRBD1; V: TRBV10-3
CDR3: CSVASGSPYEQYF; DNA: TGCAGCGTGGCTAGCGGGAGTCCGTACGAGCAGTACTTC; J: TRBJ2-7; size: NA; D: TRBD2; V: TRBV29-1
CDR3: CASTNVGREIQYF; DNA: TGCGCCAGCACCAACGTGGGGCGAGAGATCCAGTACTTC; J: TRBJ2-5; size: once; D: NA; V: TRBV5-1
CDR3: CASSLGRQEQFF; DNA: TGTGCCAGCAGTTTGGGCAGGCAGGAGCAGTTCTTC; J: TRBJ2-1; size: NA; D: NA; V: TRBV6-5
CDR3: CASSLASTDYQPQHF; DNA: TGTGCCAGCAGCTTAGCTAGCACGGATTATCAGCCCCAGCATTTT; J: TRBJ1-5; size: once; D: NA; V: TRBV7-2
CDR3: CASSLRYTVMNTEAFF; DNA: TGTGCCAGCAGCTTGAGGTATACAGTCATGAACACTGAAGCTTTCTTT; J: TRBJ1-1; size: NA; D: NA; V: TRBV5-6
CDR3: CASSARTGGHGYTF; DNA: TGTGCCAGCAGCGCCCGGACGGGAGGGCATGGCTACACCTTC; J: TRBJ1-2; size: NA; D: NA; V: TRBV9
CDR3: CASSLRGNQPQHF; DNA: TGCGCCAGCAGCCTAAGGGGGAATCAGCCCCAGCATTTT; J: TRBJ1-5; size: NA; D: NA; V: TRBV5-1
CDR3: CASSPTSGNTDTQYF; DNA: TGTGCCAGCTCACCAACTAGCGGGAACACAGATACGCAGTATTTT; J: TRBJ2-3; size: NA; D: TRBD2; V: TRBV18
CDR3: CASSVEPGADEQFF; DNA: TGTGCCAGCAGCGTAGAGCCGGGAGCAGATGAGCAGTTCTTC; J: TRBJ2-1; size: NA; D: NA; V: TRBV9
CDR3: CASIRGQGAFEQYF; DNA: TGTGCCAGCATCCGAGGACAGGGGGCTTTCGAGCAGTACTTC; J: TRBJ2-7; size: NA; D: TRBD1; V: TRBV6-1
CDR3: CASSLGGGNEQFF; DNA: TGTGCCAGCAGCCTGGGGGGAGGGAATGAGCAGTTCTTC; J: TRBJ2-1; size: NA; D: TRBD2; V: TRBV4-2
CDR3: CSVDLGSGSGELFF; DNA: TGCAGCGTTGATTTGGGATCAGGGTCCGGGGAGCTGTTTTTT; J: TRBJ2-2; size: NA; D: NA; V: TRBV29-1
CDR3: CASSPTQAHTQYF; DNA: TGTGCCAGCAGCCCAACGCAAGCGCATACGCAGTATTTT; J: TRBJ2-3; size: NA; D: NA; V: TRBV11-2
CDR3: CASNPILAGGPSSYNEQFF; DNA: TGTGCCAGTAACCCCATACTAGCGGGAGGACCCAGCTCCTACAATGAGCAGTTCTTC; J: TRBJ2-1; size: NA; D: TRBD2; V: TRBV19
CDR3: CASSSGLVASGNEQFF; DNA: TGTGCCAGCAGTTCGGGACTAGTTGCGTCCGGGAATGAGCAGTTCTTC; J: TRBJ2-1; size: NA; D: TRBD2; V: TRBV28
CDR3: CASSQALLQPQHF; DNA: TGCGCCAGCAGCCAGGCTCTTTTACAGCCCCAGCATTTT; J: TRBJ1-5; size: NA; D: NA; V: TRBV4-3
CDR3: CASSFGLAGVNEQFF; DNA: TGTGCCAGCAGCTTCGGACTAGCGGGAGTAAATGAGCAGTTCTTC; J: TRBJ2-1; size: once; D: TRBD2; V: TRBV13
CDR3: CASSLSDKNIQYF; DNA: TGTGCCAGCAGCTTGTCAGACAAAAACATTCAGTACTTC; J: TRBJ2-4; size: NA; D: NA; V: TRBV7-2